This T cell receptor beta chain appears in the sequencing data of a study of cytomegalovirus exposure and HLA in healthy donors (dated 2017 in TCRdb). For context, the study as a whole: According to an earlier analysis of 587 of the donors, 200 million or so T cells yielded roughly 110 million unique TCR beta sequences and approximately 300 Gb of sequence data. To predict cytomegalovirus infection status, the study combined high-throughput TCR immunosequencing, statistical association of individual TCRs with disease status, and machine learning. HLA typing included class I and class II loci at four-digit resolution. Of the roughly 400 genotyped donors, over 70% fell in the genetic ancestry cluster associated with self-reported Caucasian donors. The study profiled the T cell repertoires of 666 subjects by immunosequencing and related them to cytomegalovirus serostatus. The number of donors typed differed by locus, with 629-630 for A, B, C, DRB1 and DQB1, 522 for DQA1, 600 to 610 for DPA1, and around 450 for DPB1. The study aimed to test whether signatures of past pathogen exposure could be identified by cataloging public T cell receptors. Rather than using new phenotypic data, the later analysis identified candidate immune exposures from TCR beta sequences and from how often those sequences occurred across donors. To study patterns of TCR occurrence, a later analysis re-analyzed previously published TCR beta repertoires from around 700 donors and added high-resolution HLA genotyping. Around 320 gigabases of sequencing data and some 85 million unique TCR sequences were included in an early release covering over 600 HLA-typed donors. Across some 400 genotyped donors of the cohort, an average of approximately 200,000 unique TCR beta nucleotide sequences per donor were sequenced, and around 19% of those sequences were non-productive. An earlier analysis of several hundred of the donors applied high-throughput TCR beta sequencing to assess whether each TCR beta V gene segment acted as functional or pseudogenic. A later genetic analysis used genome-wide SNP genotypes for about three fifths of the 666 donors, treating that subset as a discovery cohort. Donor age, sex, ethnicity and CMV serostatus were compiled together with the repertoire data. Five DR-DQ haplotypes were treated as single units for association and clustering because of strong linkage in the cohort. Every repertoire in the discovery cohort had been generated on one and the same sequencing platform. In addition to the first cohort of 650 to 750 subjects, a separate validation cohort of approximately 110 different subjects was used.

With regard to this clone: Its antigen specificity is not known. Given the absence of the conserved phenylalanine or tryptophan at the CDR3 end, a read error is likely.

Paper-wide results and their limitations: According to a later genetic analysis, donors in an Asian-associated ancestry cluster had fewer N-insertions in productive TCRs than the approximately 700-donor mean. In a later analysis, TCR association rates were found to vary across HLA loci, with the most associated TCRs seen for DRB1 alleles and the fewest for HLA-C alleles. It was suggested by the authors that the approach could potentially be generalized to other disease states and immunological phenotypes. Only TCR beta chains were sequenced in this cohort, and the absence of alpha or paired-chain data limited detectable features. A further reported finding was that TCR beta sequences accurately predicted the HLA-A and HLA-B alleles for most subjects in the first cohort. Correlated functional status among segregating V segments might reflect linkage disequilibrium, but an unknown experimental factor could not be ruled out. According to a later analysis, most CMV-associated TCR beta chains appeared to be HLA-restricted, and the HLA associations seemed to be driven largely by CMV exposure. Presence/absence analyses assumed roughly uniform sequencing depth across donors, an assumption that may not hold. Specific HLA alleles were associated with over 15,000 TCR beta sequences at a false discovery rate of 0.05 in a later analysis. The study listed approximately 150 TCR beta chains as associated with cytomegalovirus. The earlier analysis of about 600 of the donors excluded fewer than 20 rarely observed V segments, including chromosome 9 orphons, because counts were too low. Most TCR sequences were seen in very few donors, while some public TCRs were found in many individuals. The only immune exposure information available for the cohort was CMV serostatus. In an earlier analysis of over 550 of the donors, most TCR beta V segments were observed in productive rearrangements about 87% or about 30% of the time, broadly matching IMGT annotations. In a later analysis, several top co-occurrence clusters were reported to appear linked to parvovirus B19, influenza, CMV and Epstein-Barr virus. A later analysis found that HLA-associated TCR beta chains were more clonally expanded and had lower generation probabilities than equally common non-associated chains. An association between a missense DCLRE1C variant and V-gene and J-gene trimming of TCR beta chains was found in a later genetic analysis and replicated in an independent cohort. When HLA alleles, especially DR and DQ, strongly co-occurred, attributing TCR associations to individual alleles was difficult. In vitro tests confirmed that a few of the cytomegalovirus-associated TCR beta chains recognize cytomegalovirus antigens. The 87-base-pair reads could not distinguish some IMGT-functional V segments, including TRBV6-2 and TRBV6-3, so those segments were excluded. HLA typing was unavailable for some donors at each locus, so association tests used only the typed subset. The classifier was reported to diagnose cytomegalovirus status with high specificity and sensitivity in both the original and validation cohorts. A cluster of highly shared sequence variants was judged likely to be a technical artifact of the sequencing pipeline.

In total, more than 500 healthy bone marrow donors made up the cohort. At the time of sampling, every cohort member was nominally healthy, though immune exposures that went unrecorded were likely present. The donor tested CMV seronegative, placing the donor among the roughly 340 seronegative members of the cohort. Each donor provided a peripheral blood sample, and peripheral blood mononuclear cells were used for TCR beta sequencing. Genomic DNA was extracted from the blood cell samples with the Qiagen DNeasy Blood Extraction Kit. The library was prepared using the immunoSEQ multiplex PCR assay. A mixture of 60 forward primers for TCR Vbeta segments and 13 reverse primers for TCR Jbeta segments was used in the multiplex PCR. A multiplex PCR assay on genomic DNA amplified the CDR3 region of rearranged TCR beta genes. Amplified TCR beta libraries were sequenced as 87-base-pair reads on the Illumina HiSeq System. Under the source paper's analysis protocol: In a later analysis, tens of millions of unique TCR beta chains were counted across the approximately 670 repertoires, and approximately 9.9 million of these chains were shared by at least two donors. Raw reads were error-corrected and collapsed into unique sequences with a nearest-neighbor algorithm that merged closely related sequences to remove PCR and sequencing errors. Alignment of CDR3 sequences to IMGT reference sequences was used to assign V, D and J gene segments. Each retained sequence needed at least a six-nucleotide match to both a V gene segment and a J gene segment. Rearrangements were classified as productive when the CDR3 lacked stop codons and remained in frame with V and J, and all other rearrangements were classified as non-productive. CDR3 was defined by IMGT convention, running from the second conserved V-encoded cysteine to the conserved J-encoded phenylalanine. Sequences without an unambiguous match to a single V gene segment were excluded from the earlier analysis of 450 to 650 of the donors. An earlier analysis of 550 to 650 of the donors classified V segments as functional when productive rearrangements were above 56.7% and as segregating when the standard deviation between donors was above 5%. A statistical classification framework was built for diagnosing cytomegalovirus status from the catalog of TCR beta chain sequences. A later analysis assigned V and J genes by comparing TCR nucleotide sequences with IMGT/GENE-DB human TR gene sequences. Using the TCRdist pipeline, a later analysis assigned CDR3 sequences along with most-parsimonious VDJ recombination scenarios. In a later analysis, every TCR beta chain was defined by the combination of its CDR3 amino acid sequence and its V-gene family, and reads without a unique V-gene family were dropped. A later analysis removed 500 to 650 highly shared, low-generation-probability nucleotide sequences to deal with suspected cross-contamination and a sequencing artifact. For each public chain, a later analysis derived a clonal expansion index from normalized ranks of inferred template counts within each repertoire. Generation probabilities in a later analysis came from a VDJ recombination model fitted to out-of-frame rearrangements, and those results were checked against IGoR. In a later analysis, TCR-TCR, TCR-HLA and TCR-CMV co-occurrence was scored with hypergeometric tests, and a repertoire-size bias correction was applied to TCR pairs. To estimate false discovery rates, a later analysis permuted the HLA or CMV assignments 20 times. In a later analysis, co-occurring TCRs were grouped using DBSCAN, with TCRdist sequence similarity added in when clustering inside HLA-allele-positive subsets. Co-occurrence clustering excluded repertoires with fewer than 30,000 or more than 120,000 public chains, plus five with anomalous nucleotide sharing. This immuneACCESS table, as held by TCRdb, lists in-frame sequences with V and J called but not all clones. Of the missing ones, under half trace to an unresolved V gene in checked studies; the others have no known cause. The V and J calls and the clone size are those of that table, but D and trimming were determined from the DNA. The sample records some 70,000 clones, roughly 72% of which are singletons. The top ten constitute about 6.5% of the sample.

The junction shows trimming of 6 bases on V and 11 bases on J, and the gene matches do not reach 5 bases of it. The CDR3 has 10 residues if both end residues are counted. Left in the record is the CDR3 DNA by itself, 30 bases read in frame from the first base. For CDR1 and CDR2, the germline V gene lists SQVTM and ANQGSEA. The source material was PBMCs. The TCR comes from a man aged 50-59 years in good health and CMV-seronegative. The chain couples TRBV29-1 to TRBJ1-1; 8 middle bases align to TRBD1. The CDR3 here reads CSVTRGQAFS. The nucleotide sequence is TGCAGCGTGACCAGGGGGCAGGCTTTCTCT.